One and the same sample provided the 16 T cell receptor beta chains below, sequenced in a study of blood T cell repertoires in COVID-19. Profiling relied on immunoSEQ multiplex PCR, and the TCRdb table lists in-frame clones only, not all of them. The profile covers about 430,000 clones, with approximately 91% appearing a single time and 1.4% taken by the ten largest. The sample consisted of PBMCs or T cells enriched from blood (not recorded which). The receptors come from a young woman who had been exposed to COVID-19.

J is TRBJ1-1 and V is TRBV4-1; D gene uncertain. This CDR3 region has 13 residues. Between the trimmed V and J ends, which lost 1 base and 7 bases, there was a span of 10 bases. The germline V gene encodes CDR1 MGHRA and CDR2 YSYEKL. The CDR3 sequence: CASSQGTGNEAFF. The CDR3 bases are TGCGCCAGCAGCCAAGGGACGGGGAATGAAGCTTTCTTT.

J is TRBJ2-2 and V is TRBV13; perhaps TRBD1 as D (6 bases). CDR3 length equals 16 residues. V was pared by 1 base and J by 2 bases, with 11 bases between. The germline gives CDR1 PRHDT, CDR2 FYEKMQ (reference sequence). CDR3 region: CASSLAVGANTGELFF. The CDR3 DNA reads TGTGCCAGCAGCTTAGCGGTGGGGGCTAACACCGGGGAGCTGTTTTTT.

The genes are TRBV4-3 and TRBJ1-2; 9 nucleotides align to TRBD1. This CDR3 is built from 16 residues. Germline CDR1 and CDR2: LGHNA and YSLEER. Unmatched junction bases numbered 14, after V lost 4 bases and J lost 8 bases. The CDR3 here is CASSPPGTGTSGGYTF. As DNA, the CDR3 is TGCGCCAGCAGCCCTCCCGGGACAGGGACATCGGGCGGCTACACCTTC.

The V call is TRBV9, the J call TRBJ2-2; tentative D call: TRBD1 (6 bases). V was cut by 4 bases and J by 5 bases, with 6 bases left in between. The CDR3 consists of 12 residues. Germline V gives CDR1 SGDLS, CDR2 YYNGEE. In nucleotides, the CDR3 is TGTGCCAGCAGCCAGGGGACCGGGGAGCTGTTTTTT. It encodes CASSQGTGELFF. Full variable domain (outside the CDR3, taken from reference TRBV9 and TRBJ2-2): DSGVTQTPKHLITATGQRVTLRCSPRSGDLSVYWYQQSLDQGLQFLIQYYNGEERAKGNILERFSAQQFPDLHSELNLSSLELGDSALYFCASSQGTGELFFGEGSRLTVL.

Remarks on this clone: The missing conserved phenylalanine or tryptophan at the end of this CDR3 makes a read error likely. The limits of the CDR3 on the DNA are not certain, so only TCRdb's listed CDR3 is given. The chain uses TRBV18 and TRBJ1-2. The CDR3 is 12 residues long, ends included. Germline CDR1 and CDR2: KGHSH and LQKENI. The CDR3 loop reads CASSPSRGLAEV.

The chain is built from TRBV18 and TRBJ2-7; the match to TRBD1 covers 7 bases. The CDR3 spans 15 residues. Germline V gene data show CDR1 as KGHSH and CDR2 as LQKENI. V shed 0 bases and J 5 bases; nucleotides not matched to a gene: 7. The CDR3 loop reads CASSPPVLGGDEQYF. As DNA, the CDR3 is TGTGCCAGCTCACCACCCGTCCTAGGGGGCGACGAGCAGTACTTC.

The J gene is TRBJ1-1, the V gene TRBV12-3 or TRBV12-4; the D gene is possibly TRBD1 (5 bases). The CDR3 spans 12 residues. The germline V and J ends were trimmed by 6 bases and 6 bases, with 11 bases remaining between them. CDR3 residues: CASRPGESEAFF. The CDR3 nucleotides are TGTGCCAGCAGGCCGGGGGAGTCTGAAGCTTTCTTT.

The CDR3 here is CASSGGGSGANVLTF. CDR3 bases: TGTGCCAGCAGTGGAGGGGGCTCTGGGGCCAACGTCCTGACTTTC. J is TRBJ2-6 and V is TRBV6-4; a possible D gene is TRBD1 (6 bases). The V gene lost 4 bases and the J gene lost 0 bases, with 7 bases spanning the gap. There are 15 residues in the CDR3. Germline-derived CDR1 and CDR2 are MRHNA and SNTAGT.

This chain links TRBV5-4 with TRBJ1-6; D is ambiguous. V was shortened by 1 base and J by 9 bases, with 11 bases between the two germline ends. Germline CDR1 SGHNT, CDR2 YYREEE (reference sequence). The CDR3 consists of 14 residues. CDR3 protein: CASSLSGLGSPLHF. DNA of the CDR3: TGTGCCAGCAGCTTGTCCGGGTTAGGTTCACCCCTCCACTTT.

The J gene is TRBJ2-3, the V gene TRBV9, with 8 bases that match TRBD2. After removal of 3 bases from V and 3 bases from J, the junction contained 9 bases not matched to a gene. The CDR3 runs 16 residues. Germline V gene lookup returns CDR1 SGDLS and CDR2 YYNGEE. The DNA for the CDR3 is TGTGCCAGCAGCGGTACTAGCGGACCCTTTACAGATACGCAGTATTTT. Translating gives CASSGTSGPFTDTQYF.

The chain links TRBV5-4 to TRBJ2-3; 7 bases match TRBD1. The germline V gene has CDR1 SGHNT and CDR2 YYREEE (reference sequence). CDR3 length equals 13 residues. The V gene end was trimmed by 4 bases and the J gene end by 5 bases; junction bases not matched to a gene: 4. The CDR3 here is CASSGDRRDTQYF. Written as DNA, the CDR3 is TGTGCCAGCAGCGGGGACAGACGAGATACGCAGTATTTT.

The J gene is TRBJ2-1, the V gene TRBV6-4; possible D gene TRBD1, 5 bases. CDR3 length: 13 residues. Germline lookup yields CDR1 MRHNA and CDR2 SNTAGT. The ends were cut back, 0 bases at V and 5 bases at J, with 5 bases in the middle. The CDR3 protein is CASSDSDNNEQFF. The DNA of the CDR3 is TGTGCCAGCAGTGACTCGGACAACAATGAGCAGTTCTTC.

The chain recombines TRBV19 with TRBJ1-5, with D uncertain. Germline V gene sequence: CDR1 LNHDA, CDR2 SQIVND (reference sequence). Trimming removed 8 bases from V and 0 bases from J, with 14 bases in between. The CDR3 consists of 15 residues. The CDR3 sequence is CASSTGAGSNQPQHF. CDR3 coding DNA: TGTGCCAGTTCCACCGGCGCGGGTAGCAATCAGCCCCAGCATTTT.

The chain uses TRBV5-4 and TRBJ2-3; no clear D. V was clipped by 1 base and J by 6 bases, with 9 bases between them. Germline loops: CDR1 SGHNT, CDR2 YYREEE (reference sequence). The CDR3 extends over 13 amino acids. The CDR3 loop reads CASSLPRADTQYF. For the CDR3, the DNA is TGTGCCAGCAGCTTGCCCCGCGCCGATACGCAGTATTTT.

The rearrangement links TRBV18 to TRBJ1-5; 10 bases align to TRBD1. V shed 4 bases, J shed 3 bases, and the junction held 9 bases outside the gene matches. Germline V gene sequence: CDR1 KGHSH, CDR2 LQKENI. This CDR3 has 17 amino acids. CDR3 region: CASSLTGTGDDNQPQHF. In nucleotides, the CDR3 is TGTGCCAGCTCACTAACCGGGACAGGGGACGACAATCAGCCCCAGCATTTT.

This CDR3 is CASSKAKDRESTPTYNSPLHF. The CDR3 DNA is TGTGCCAGCAGCAAAGCGAAGGACAGGGAATCCACCCCTACCTATAATTCACCCCTCCACTTT. The chain recombines TRBV21-1 with TRBJ1-6; TRBD1 was called by the table and not checked on the DNA. TRBV21-1 is flagged as a pseudogene. The CDR3 runs 21 residues.